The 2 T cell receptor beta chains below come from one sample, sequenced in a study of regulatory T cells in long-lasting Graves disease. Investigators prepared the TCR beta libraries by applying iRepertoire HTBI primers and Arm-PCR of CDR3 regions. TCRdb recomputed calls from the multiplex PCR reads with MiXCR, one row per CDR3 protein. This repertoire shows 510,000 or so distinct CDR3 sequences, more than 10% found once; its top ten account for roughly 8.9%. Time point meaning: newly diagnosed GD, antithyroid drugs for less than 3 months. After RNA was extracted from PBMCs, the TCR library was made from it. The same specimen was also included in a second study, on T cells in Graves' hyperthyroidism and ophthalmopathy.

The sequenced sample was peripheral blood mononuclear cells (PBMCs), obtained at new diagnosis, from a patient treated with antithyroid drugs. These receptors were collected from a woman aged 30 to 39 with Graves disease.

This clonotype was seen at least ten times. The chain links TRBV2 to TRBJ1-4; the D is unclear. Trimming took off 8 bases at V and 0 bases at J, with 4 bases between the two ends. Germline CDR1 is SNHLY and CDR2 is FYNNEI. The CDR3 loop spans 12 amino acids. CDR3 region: CASLSTNEKLFF. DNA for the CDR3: TGTGCCAGCCTCTCAACTAATGAAAAACTGTTTTTT.

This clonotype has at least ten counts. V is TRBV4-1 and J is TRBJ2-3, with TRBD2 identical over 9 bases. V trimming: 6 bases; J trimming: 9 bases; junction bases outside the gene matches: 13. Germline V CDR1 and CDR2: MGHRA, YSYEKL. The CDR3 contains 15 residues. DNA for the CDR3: TGCGCCAGCAGTTCAGGCGGGAGGGCCCCGGCAACGCAGTATTTT. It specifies CASSSGGRAPATQYF.